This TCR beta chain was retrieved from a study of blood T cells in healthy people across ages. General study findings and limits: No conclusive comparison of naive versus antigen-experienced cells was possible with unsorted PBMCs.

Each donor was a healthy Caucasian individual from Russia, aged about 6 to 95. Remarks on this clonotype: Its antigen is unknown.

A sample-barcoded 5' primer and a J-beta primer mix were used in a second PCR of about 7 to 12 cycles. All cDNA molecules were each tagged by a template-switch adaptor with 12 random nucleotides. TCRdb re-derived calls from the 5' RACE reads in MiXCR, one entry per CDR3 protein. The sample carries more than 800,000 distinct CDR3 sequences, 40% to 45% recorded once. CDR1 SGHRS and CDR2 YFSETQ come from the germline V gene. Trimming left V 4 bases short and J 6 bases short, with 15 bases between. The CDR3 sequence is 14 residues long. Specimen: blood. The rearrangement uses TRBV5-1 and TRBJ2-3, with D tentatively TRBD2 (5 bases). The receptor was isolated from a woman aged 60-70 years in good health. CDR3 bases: TGCGCCAGCAGCGGCGGACTGGTGGTGGATACGCAGTATTTT. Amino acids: CASSGGLVVDTQYF.